The 26 T cell receptor beta chains below come from one sample, sequenced in a study of identical twins. TCRdb re-called the 5' RACE reads with MiXCR, one entry per CDR3 protein. The profile shows about 900,000 distinct CDR3 sequences, about 12% of them singletons. These data were also reused for a study on yellow fever vaccine responses in identical twins.

Sequencing was performed on PBMCs. The origin of the receptors is a woman younger than 30 in good health.

The chain joins TRBV3-1 to TRBJ2-1; 11 bases match TRBD2. This CDR3 is 18 amino acids long. J was trimmed by 0 bases and V by 3 bases; bases with no gene match: 7. CDR1 is LGHDT, CDR2 YNNKEL, per germline (reference sequence). CDR3 DNA sequence: TGTGCCAGCAGCCAGGTACTAGCGGGGGCGTACTCCTACAATGAGCAGTTCTTC. This translates into CASSQVLAGAYSYNEQFF.

This clonotype was recorded a few times. The V gene is TRBV29-1, the J gene TRBJ2-2; D tentatively reads TRBD1 or TRBD2 (5 bases each). Germline loops: CDR1 SQVTM, CDR2 ANQGSEA. Trimming took 1 base from V and 4 from J, leaving 7 bases between them. CDR3 size: 13 residues. CDR3 in amino acids: CSVEGGVTGELFF. Here the CDR3 DNA reads TGCAGCGTTGAAGGAGGGGTCACCGGGGAGCTGTTTTTT.

This clonotype was seen many times. The genes are TRBV12-3 or TRBV12-4 and TRBJ2-3; 7 bases agree with TRBD2. The J segment lost 7 bases and the V segment lost 7 bases, leaving 11 bases of the junction unmatched. The CDR3 covers 14 residues. As DNA, the CDR3 is TGTGCCAGCAACCCTCGGCGGGAGTGGAATACGCAGTATTTT. Encoded protein: CASNPRREWNTQYF.

This sequence joins TRBV6-4 and TRBJ1-2; 8 nucleotides align to TRBD1. CDR3 size: 16 residues. V was pared by 7 bases and J by 5 bases, with 15 bases of the junction left unmatched. Germline V gene lookup returns CDR1 MRHNA and CDR2 SNTAGT. This CDR3 reads CASTTGGSRSPYGYTF. The DNA for the CDR3 is TGTGCCAGCACCACAGGGGGGTCTCGCTCGCCGTATGGCTACACCTTC.

J is TRBJ2-1 and V is TRBV4-2, with 14 bases lining up with TRBD2. This CDR3 is 16 amino acids long. J gave up 6 bases and V 1 base, and 2 bases lay outside the gene matches. Germline V CDR1 and CDR2: LGHNA, YNFKEQ. This CDR3 is CASSQATSGRANEQFF. CDR3 DNA: TGTGCCAGCAGCCAAGCGACTAGCGGGAGGGCCAATGAGCAGTTCTTC.

Comments on this clonotype: The junction departs from germline at one end; a sequencing error may be responsible. CDR3 sequence: CANSFGGSVNYEQYF. Here the CDR3 DNA reads TGTGCCAACAGTTTCGGTGGGAGCGTAAACTACGAGCAGTACTTC. V gene TRBV28 combines with J gene TRBJ2-7, with TRBD2 as a possible D gene (5 bases). The V gene's germline CDR1 is MDHEN and CDR2 SYDVKM. The CDR3 covers 15 residues.

This clonotype was detected a few times. CDR3 nucleotides: TGCGCCAGCAGCCGGGACAGCTACCAAGAGACCCAGTACTTC. Protein: CASSRDSYQETQYF. The rearrangement joins TRBV5-1 to TRBJ2-5; 7 nucleotides align to TRBD1. The ends lost 4 bases at V and 0 bases at J; junction bases unmatched: 3. The CDR3 contains 14 residues. CDR1 is SGHRS and CDR2 is YFSETQ in the germline V gene.

This clonotype was observed a few times. The chain employs TRBV7-9 and TRBJ2-1; D is tentatively TRBD1 or TRBD2 (5 bases each). The CDR3 contains 17 residues. V was trimmed by 1 base and J by 0 bases, leaving 13 bases between them. CDR1 is SEHNR and CDR2 is FQNEAQ in the germline V gene (reference sequence). In DNA form, the CDR3 reads TGTGCCAGCAGCTTAGATCCGGGGCTGGACTCCTACAATGAGCAGTTCTTC. Amino acids: CASSLDPGLDSYNEQFF.

This clonotype was detected ten times or more. V usage is TRBV12-3 or TRBV12-4 and J usage is TRBJ1-1; no firm D call. This CDR3 contains 14 residues. Trimming took off 6 bases at V and 2 bases at J, with 13 bases between the two ends. The CDR3 loop reads CASSSPRRNTEAFF. CDR3 DNA: TGTGCCAGCAGCTCCCCTCGTAGAAACACTGAAGCTTTCTTT.

This clonotype was counted only a few times. The chain recombines TRBV12-3 or TRBV12-4 with TRBJ1-5, with D possibly matching TRBD1 (5 bases). The CDR3 contains 15 residues. Trimming took 3 bases from V and 5 from J, leaving 14 bases between them. The CDR3 DNA sequence: TGTGCCAGCAGTTTCCCAGGGATGCCATATCAGCCCCAGCATTTT. Translating gives CASSFPGMPYQPQHF.

The chain recombines TRBV20-1 with TRBJ1-5; D call uncertain. This CDR3 region has 11 residues. Germline CDR1 reads DFQATT; CDR2 reads SNEGSKA (reference sequence). Trimming took off 3 bases at V and 5 bases at J, with 5 bases between the two ends. This chain's CDR3 is CSASPHQPQHF. The CDR3 bases are TGCAGTGCTAGTCCTCATCAGCCCCAGCATTTT.

The chain employs TRBV4-1 and TRBJ1-1; TRBD1 is a possible D gene (6 bases). There are 14 residues in the CDR3. V was pared by 5 bases and J by 3 bases, with 13 bases between. Germline CDR1 reads MGHRA; CDR2 reads YSYEKL. CDR3 DNA sequence: TGCGCCAGCAGCAAATCCGGGGGCTACACTGAAGCTTTCTTT. It yields the protein CASSKSGGYTEAFF.

This clonotype was recorded many times. This chain uses TRBV5-1 with TRBJ2-3, with D tentatively TRBD2 (5 bases). Germline CDR1 reads SGHRS; CDR2 reads YFSETQ. The CDR3 extends over 15 amino acids. With 0 bases removed from V and 6 bases from J, the gap between germline ends came to 14 bases. This CDR3 reads CASSLVVGEVDTQYF. The CDR3 DNA sequence: TGCGCCAGCAGCTTGGTGGTGGGAGAGGTTGATACGCAGTATTTT.

This clonotype was recorded a few times. The CDR3 is CASSLALELGGYTF. CDR3 in DNA: TGTGCCAGCAGCTTAGCATTGGAGCTCGGAGGCTACACCTTC. The J gene is TRBJ1-2, the V gene TRBV7-9; D ambiguous. The germline V gene encodes CDR1 SEHNR and CDR2 FQNEAQ (reference sequence). Trimming took 0 bases from V and 8 from J, leaving 13 bases between them. This CDR3 has 14 amino acids.

CDR3 DNA: TGTGCCAGCAGCCGCCGGGACAGGGGAATCGGTGGCTACACCTTC. Its protein is CASSRRDRGIGGYTF. The V gene is TRBV13, the J gene TRBJ1-2, with 10 bases that match TRBD1. Germline trimming cut 5 bases from V and 7 bases from J; bases unmatched to any gene: 10. Germline CDR1 PRHDT, CDR2 FYEKMQ (reference sequence). This CDR3 contains 15 residues.

This clonotype was observed a handful of times. This chain joins TRBV3-1 and TRBJ2-2; D is undetermined. This CDR3 spans 15 amino acids. Germline V gives CDR1 LGHDT, CDR2 YNNKEL (reference sequence). Trimming removed 0 bases from V and 1 base from J, with 6 bases in between. The CDR3 DNA reads as TGTGCCAGCAGCCAAGATTTCAAGAACACCGGGGAGCTGTTTTTT. It specifies CASSQDFKNTGELFF.

The sample holds a few counts of this clonotype. The chain combines TRBV4-1 with TRBJ2-7; D is unclear. The CDR3 spans 17 residues. Germline values: CDR1 MGHRA, CDR2 YSYEKL. Trimming stripped 0 bases from V and 1 base from J, with 16 bases between. The CDR3 bases are TGCGCCAGCAGCCAAGATGCTTCTCATATCTATTCCTACGAGCAGTACTTC. Translated: CASSQDASHIYSYEQYF.

This clonotype was counted between two and nine times. The chain employs TRBV25-1 and TRBJ1-2; D is unclear. The CDR3 contains 14 residues. CDR1 and CDR2 (germline): MGHDK, SYGVNS. Deletions cut 2 bases from V and 0 bases from J, with 7 bases between. This CDR3 is CASSEPSANYGYTF. In nucleotides, the CDR3 is TGTGCCAGCAGTGAACCCTCCGCTAACTATGGCTACACCTTC.

The chain couples TRBV2 to TRBJ1-5, with 11 bases lining up with TRBD1. The CDR3 totals 15 residues. CDR1 is SNHLY and CDR2 is FYNNEI in the germline V gene. With 5 bases clipped from V and 5 bases from J, the junction kept 5 bases outside the gene matches. CDR3 sequence (DNA): TGTGCCAGCAGTTCGGACAGGGGGCCGTATCAGCCCCAGCATTTT. It is translated as CASSSDRGPYQPQHF.

This clonotype was counted only a few times. V gene TRBV12-3 or TRBV12-4 combines with J gene TRBJ2-5, with TRBD1 as a possible D gene (5 bases). There are 14 residues in the CDR3. The V and J ends lost 3 bases and 5 bases respectively, with 13 bases between them. CDR3: CASSLGQSCETQYF. The CDR3 DNA is TGTGCCAGCAGTTTGGGGCAGTCCTGCGAGACCCAGTACTTC.

The chain links TRBV5-1 to TRBJ2-5; 10 bases are a match to TRBD2. The germline V gene encodes CDR1 SGHRS and CDR2 YFSETQ. Trimming at V came to 1 base and at J to 5 bases, leaving 8 bases not matched to a gene. The CDR3 covers 16 residues. CDR3 amino acids: CASSLTTSGLGETQYF. The DNA of the CDR3 is TGCGCCAGCAGCTTGACGACTAGCGGGTTGGGGGAGACCCAGTACTTC.

This clonotype came up many times. The chain links TRBV4-1 to TRBJ1-2; D unclear. Germline CDR1 and CDR2: MGHRA and YSYEKL. The V and J ends lost 0 bases and 2 bases respectively, with 10 bases between them. The CDR3 is made up of 15 amino acids. The CDR3 is CASSQETTVNYGYTF. Written as DNA, the CDR3 is TGCGCCAGCAGCCAAGAGACCACAGTGAACTATGGCTACACCTTC.

Many counts were recorded for this clonotype. The chain carries TRBV5-1 and TRBJ2-7, with 7 bases that match TRBD2. The CDR3 sequence is 16 residues long. V lost 5 bases and J lost 6; bases outside the gene matches: 17. Germline loops: CDR1 SGHRS, CDR2 YFSETQ. CDR3 in DNA: TGCGCCAGCAGAAACCTCGGGGCGGGAGAATATTCCGAGCAGTACTTC. This encodes CASRNLGAGEYSEQYF. The whole variable domain, remainder taken from reference TRBV5-1 and TRBJ2-7, is KAGVTQTPRYLIKTRGQQVTLSCSPISGHRSVSWYQQTPGQGLQFLFEYFSETQRNKGNFPGRFSGRQFSNSRSEMNVSTLELGDSALYLCASRNLGAGEYSEQYFGPGTRLTVT.

This clonotype appeared once. This rearrangement joins TRBV20-1 to TRBJ2-3, with no clear D. The V and J ends lost 0 bases and 4 bases respectively, with 8 bases between them. Germline V gene sequence: CDR1 DFQATT, CDR2 SNEGSKA (reference sequence). The CDR3 loop spans 13 amino acids. The CDR3 region is CSAREAWADTQYF. As DNA, the CDR3 is TGCAGTGCTAGAGAGGCTTGGGCAGATACGCAGTATTTT.

This clonotype has a handful of counts. This rearrangement joins TRBV11-1 to TRBJ2-3; TRBD2 agrees at 8 bases. The CDR3 sequence is 19 residues long. V lost 5 bases to trimming and J lost 3 bases; unmatched junction nucleotides: 19. Germline assignment: CDR1 SGHAT and CDR2 FQDESV (reference sequence). DNA for the CDR3: TGTGCCAGCAGCCCACGATCCATTCTCGGGGGGGGCCCGACAGATACGCAGTATTTT. It encodes CASSPRSILGGGPTDTQYF.

This sequence joins TRBV9 and TRBJ2-2; perhaps D is TRBD1 or TRBD2 (5 bases each). Germline CDR1 is SGDLS and CDR2 is YYNGEE. The CDR3 length is 16 residues. V lost 1 base, J lost 4 bases, and 14 bases lay in between. This CDR3 is CASSVYGGVVTGELFF. Written as DNA, the CDR3 is TGTGCCAGCAGCGTATATGGGGGAGTTGTCACCGGGGAGCTGTTTTTT.